The following is a TCR beta chain sequence with its context. Germline V lookup: CDR1 MNHNS, CDR2 SASEGT. V lost 2 bases and J 7 bases, leaving 15 bases between the germline ends. The CDR3 has 14 residues. Measured with immunoSEQ multiplex PCR; TCRdb has only the in-frame clones, and not every one. The sample records roughly 11,000 clones, roughly 86% being singletons. The data derive from a study of OX40 agonist ivuxolimab in advanced cancers. Looking at the study overall: Every 2 weeks, patients got intravenous ivuxolimab at one of six dose levels (0.01-10 mg/kg). Dose-escalation subjects each had hepatocellular carcinoma, melanoma, renal cell or head and neck cancer.

The chain combines TRBV6-1 with TRBJ2-7, with D perhaps TRBD2 (6 bases). The specimen comprised CD4+ or CD8+ T cells sorted from blood, sampled in a trial of the OX40 agonist ivuxolimab. The TCR sequence derives from an adult with an advanced solid tumor such as melanoma, head and neck, liver or kidney cancer. DNA for the CDR3: TGTGCCAGCAGTGAAAGAAGGGAGAGCGGGGAGCAGTACTTC. Encoded protein: CASSERRESGEQYF.